This TCR beta chain originates from a study of blood T cell repertoires in COVID-19. Study-wide background: Sites across the United States, Italy and Spain contributed samples from acute and convalescent COVID-19. The cDNA or gDNA used as material had been derived from T cells, B-cell-depleted T cells, or PBMCs.

The authors' processing: By means of reference gene primer amplification, nucleated cell counts were estimated. The data were produced by immunoSEQ multiplex PCR, yet TCRdb's version contains in-frame clones alone and is incomplete. V and J calls and clone size are given by that table; D and trimming were obtained from the DNA. The sample holds 300,000 to 350,000 clones, around 90% seen once. Seattle patient enrollment occurred during active infection, with longitudinal follow-up thereafter. With V trimmed by 0 bases and J by 14 bases, 7 bases remained unmatched. The CDR3 runs 13 residues. The germline gives CDR1 SGHTA, CDR2 FQGTGA.

The V gene is TRBV7-3, the J gene TRBJ2-3; the match to TRBD2 covers 8 bases. The sequencing sample was made of peripheral blood. This clonotype was obtained from a man aged 25-40 years with COVID-19, enrolled during active disease. The CDR3 region has the DNA TGTGCCAGCAGCTTAACACAAACGGGACTAGTGTATTTT. Translated, it gives CASSLTQTGLVYF.